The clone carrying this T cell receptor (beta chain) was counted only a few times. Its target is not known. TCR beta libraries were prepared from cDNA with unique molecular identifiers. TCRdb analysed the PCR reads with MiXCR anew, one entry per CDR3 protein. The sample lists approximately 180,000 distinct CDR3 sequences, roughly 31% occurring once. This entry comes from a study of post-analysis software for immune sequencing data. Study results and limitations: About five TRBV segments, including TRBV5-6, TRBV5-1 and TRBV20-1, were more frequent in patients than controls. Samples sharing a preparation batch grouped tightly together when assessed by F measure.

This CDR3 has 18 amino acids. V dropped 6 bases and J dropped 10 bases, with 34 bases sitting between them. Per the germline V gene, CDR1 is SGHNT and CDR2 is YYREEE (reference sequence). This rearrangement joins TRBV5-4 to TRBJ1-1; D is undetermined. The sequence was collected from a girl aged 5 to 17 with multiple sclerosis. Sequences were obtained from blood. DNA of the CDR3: TGTGCCAGCACCCCACAGAATCGGGAAAGGAGCTTCCGGATCGGAGCTTTCTTT. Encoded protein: CASTPQNRERSFRIGAFF.